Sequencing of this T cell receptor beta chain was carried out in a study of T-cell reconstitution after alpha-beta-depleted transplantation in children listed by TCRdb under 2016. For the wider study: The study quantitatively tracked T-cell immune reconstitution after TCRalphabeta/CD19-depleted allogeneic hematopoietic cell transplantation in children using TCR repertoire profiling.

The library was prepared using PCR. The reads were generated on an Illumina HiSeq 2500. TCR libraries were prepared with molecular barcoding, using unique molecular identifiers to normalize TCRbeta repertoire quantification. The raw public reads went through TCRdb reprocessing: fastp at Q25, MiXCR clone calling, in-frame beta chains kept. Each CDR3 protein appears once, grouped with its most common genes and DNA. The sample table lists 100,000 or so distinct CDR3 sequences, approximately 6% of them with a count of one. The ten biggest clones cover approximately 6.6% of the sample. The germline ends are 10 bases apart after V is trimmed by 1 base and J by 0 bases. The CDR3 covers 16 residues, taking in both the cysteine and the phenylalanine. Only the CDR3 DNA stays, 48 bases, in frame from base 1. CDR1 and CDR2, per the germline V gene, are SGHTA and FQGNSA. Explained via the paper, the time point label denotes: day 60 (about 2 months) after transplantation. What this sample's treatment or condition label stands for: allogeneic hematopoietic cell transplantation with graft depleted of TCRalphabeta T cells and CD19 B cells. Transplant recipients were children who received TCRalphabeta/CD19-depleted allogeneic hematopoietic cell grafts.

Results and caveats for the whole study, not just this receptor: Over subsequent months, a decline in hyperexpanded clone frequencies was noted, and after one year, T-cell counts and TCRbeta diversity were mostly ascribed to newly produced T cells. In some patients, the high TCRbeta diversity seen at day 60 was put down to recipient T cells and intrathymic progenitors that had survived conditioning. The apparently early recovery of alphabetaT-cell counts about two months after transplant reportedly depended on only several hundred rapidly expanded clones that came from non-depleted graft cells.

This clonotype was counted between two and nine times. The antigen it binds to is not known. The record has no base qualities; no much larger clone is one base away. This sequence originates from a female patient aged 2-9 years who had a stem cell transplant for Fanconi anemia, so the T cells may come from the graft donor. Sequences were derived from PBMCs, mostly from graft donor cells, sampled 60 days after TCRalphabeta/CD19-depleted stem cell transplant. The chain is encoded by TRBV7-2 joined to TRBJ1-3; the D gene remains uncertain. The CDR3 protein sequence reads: CASSLGDTLSGNTIYF. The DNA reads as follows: TGTGCCAGCAGCTTAGGAGACACTCTCTCTGGAAACACCATATATTTT.